This section outlines one T cell receptor (beta chain) sequence together with its context. This sample is part of a study of blood T cell repertoires in COVID-19. Clones were read by immunoSEQ multiplex PCR, and TCRdb kept only the in-frame ones, dropping some. There are 150,000 to 200,000 clones in the sample; approximately 91% occur only once, and approximately 0.8% lies in the top ten. The germline gives CDR1 MDHEN, CDR2 SYDVKM. This CDR3 region has 11 residues. Trimming cost V 2 bases and J 7 bases, with 5 bases left between them. The sequencing sample was made of PBMCs or T cells enriched from blood (not recorded which). The chain has TRBV28 and TRBJ2-5; no reliable D call. This clonotype was obtained from a woman between 18 and 30 years old who had recovered from COVID-19. CDR3 residues: CASSLAGTQYF. Here the CDR3 DNA reads TGTGCCAGCAGTTTAGCCGGGACCCAGTACTTC.